These 21 T cell receptor beta chains came from one sample sequenced in a study of tumor and adjacent non-tumor tissue in lung cancer. No cell sorting was done before RNA was extracted from the tissue. Distant lung tissue was collected more than 3 cm away from the tumor edge. TCRbeta libraries were built with three rounds of nested PCR, modified from ARM-PCR. TCRdb processed the multiplex PCR reads anew with MiXCR; each CDR3 protein has one entry. The table shows 60,000 to 85,000 distinct CDR3 sequences, with less than 85% occurring only once. The source material was distant non-tumor lung tissue. Receptors were obtained from a man aged 65-85 years with non-small cell lung cancer.

Of note for this clonotype: The junction departs from the called germline gene at one end, perhaps through a read error. The V and J genes are TRBV11-2 and TRBJ2-2; perhaps TRBD1 as D (6 bases). Germline V lookup: CDR1 SGHAT, CDR2 FQNNGV. CDR3 length equals 16 residues. The DNA of the CDR3 is TGTACCAGCAGCTTAGTGGGCACAGTGGTTGCAGGGGAGCTGTATTTT. Translated: CTSSLVGTVVAGELYF.

This clonotype was counted once. This chain links TRBV29-1 with TRBJ2-3, with 14 positions matching TRBD2. The J segment lost 13 bases and the V segment lost 6 bases, leaving 18 bases of the junction unmatched. Germline V gives CDR1 SQVTM, CDR2 ANQGSEA. The CDR3 totals 16 residues. CDR3 protein: CSVAGTSGGSTDAKYF. For the CDR3, the DNA is TGCAGCGTAGCCGGGACTAGCGGGGGTAGCACAGATGCGAAGTATTTT.

This clonotype was detected only a few times. This may come from a read error, since a much larger clone is one base off. The chain is built from TRBV20-1 and TRBJ1-1; no reliable D call. This CDR3 has 13 amino acids. Germline CDR1 and CDR2: DFQATT and SNEGSKA (reference sequence). The chain's CDR3 is CSQNYGKNNEAFF. The CDR3 DNA follows: TGCAGTCAGAACTACGGGAAGAACAATGAAGCTTTCTTT.

Regarding this clonotype: At one of its ends the junction is not consistent with the germline gene, which may arise from a read error. Here the CDR3 reads CARSINVYRVAETQYF. CDR3 nucleotides: TGTGCCCGCAGTATTAATGTCTACCGTGTCGCAGAGACCCAGTACTTC. This chain uses TRBV28 with TRBJ2-5; the D is unclear. Germline V gene sequence: CDR1 MDHEN, CDR2 SYDVKM. The length of the CDR3 is 16 residues.

As for this clonotype: The junction departs from germline at one end; a sequencing error may be responsible. The rearrangement joins TRBV29-1 to TRBJ2-2; 10 nucleotides agree with TRBD2. Germline assignment: CDR1 SQVTM and CDR2 ANQGSEA. This CDR3 is built from 14 residues. This CDR3 is CSADVAGGTGGLFF. In nucleotides, the CDR3 is TGCAGCGCTGATGTAGCGGGGGGCACCGGGGGGCTGTTTTTT.

The chain employs TRBV10-2 and TRBJ1-2, with unresolved D. The CDR3 has 14 amino acids. Per germline, CDR1 WSHSY and CDR2 SAAADI. Trimming pared 0 bases from V and 13 bases from J, leaving 18 bases between. Here the CDR3 DNA reads TGCGCCAGCAGTGAGTCGACTCAAAGCTCTGGTTGCACCTTC. Translated: CASSESTQSSGCTF.

The rearrangement links TRBV6-1 to TRBJ2-1; no reliable D call. The V end was cut by 7 bases, the J end by 13 bases, with 20 bases between. The length of the CDR3 is 13 residues. In germline, CDR1 is MNHNS, CDR2 SASEGT. The CDR3 DNA follows: TGTGCCAGCATCCGTAACTCCCTGCGTGAACAGTTCTTC. Residues: CASIRNSLREQFF.

With regard to this clonotype: Just one base apart from a much larger clone, this may be a read error. The chain uses TRBV10-1 and TRBJ1-1; tentatively, D is TRBD1 (5 bases). CDR3 length: 12 amino acids. Germline lookup yields CDR1 WNHNN and CDR2 SYGVQD (reference sequence). CDR3: CASSGGKTGAFF. The CDR3 nucleotides read TGCGCCAGCAGCGGGGGGAAAACTGGAGCTTTCTTT.

Only a few counts were recorded for this clonotype. A much larger clone lies one base from this, so it may be a read error. The V gene is TRBV4-1, the J gene TRBJ2-5, with D unresolved. This CDR3 spans 16 amino acids. Trimming took 0 bases from V and 0 from J, leaving 11 bases between them. CDR1 is MGHRA and CDR2 is YSYEKL in the germline V gene. CDR3 in amino acids: CASSQDSLEYQETQYF. CDR3 sequence (DNA): TGCGCCAGCAGCCAAGACTCCTTGGAGTACCAAGAGACCCAGTACTTC.

Concerning this clonotype: The conserved phenylalanine or tryptophan normally closing the CDR3 is absent here, so this likely arose from a read error. The chain recombines TRBV29-1 with TRBJ2-5, with D perhaps matching TRBD1 (6 bases). The CDR3 length is 13 residues. Per the germline V gene, CDR1 is SQVTM and CDR2 is ANQGSEA. CDR3: CRVADRFEEAQYL. Here the CDR3 DNA reads TGCAGAGTGGCCGACAGGTTCGAAGAGGCCCAGTACTTA.

The genes are TRBV6-2 or TRBV6-3 and TRBJ2-1; 8 nucleotides align to TRBD2. The V and J ends lost 11 bases and 0 bases, in that order; junction bases with no gene match: 6. This CDR3 has 14 residues. From germline, CDR1 is MNHEY and CDR2 SVGEGT. The CDR3 protein is CACSAGDSYNEQFF. Here the CDR3 DNA reads TGTGCCTGCTCAGCGGGAGACTCCTACAATGAGCAGTTCTTC.

As to this clonotype: The junction does not match germline at one end; this may be a read error. This chain links TRBV4-3 with TRBJ1-2; D is undetermined. The CDR3 extends over 14 amino acids. Per the germline V gene, CDR1 is LGHNA and CDR2 is YSLEER. The CDR3 DNA is TGCGCCAGCAGCCAAGTTGTAGGCGGAGATGGCTATACCTTC. Its protein is CASSQVVGGDGYTF.

Concerning this clonotype itself: Germline and junction disagree at one end, which may indicate a read error. The V gene is TRBV7-6, the J gene TRBJ1-1; D unresolved. Germline CDR1 is SGHVS and CDR2 is FNYEAQ. The CDR3 spans 14 residues. CDR3 protein: CASSPSRLNTGAFF. The CDR3, as DNA: TGTGCCAGCAGCCCTAGCCGCTTGAACACTGGAGCTTTCTTT.

For this clonotype: Germline and junction disagree at one end, which may indicate a read error. The V and J genes are TRBV20-1 and TRBJ1-3; D is uncertain. The CDR3 consists of 12 residues. CDR1 is DFQATT, CDR2 SNEGSKA, per germline (reference sequence). CDR3 residues: CSVRSGGNTIYF. CDR3 nucleotide sequence: TGCAGTGTTAGAAGTGGAGGAAACACCATATATTTT.

Of note for this clonotype: An end of the junction differs from the germline gene, which may be a read error. The chain carries TRBV10-3 and TRBJ1-1, with TRBD1 as a possible D gene (6 bases). Germline CDR1 is ENHRY and CDR2 is SYGVKD. The CDR3 consists of 15 residues. CDR3 in DNA: TGTGCCATTAGTGAGCCTCAGGGGCAGTTCACTGTAGCTTTCTTT. The encoded protein is CAISEPQGQFTVAFF.

Worth noting for this clonotype: Mismatch with germline at one junction end may stem from a read error. The V and J genes are TRBV11-3 and TRBJ2-7; 7 bases match TRBD1. Looked up from germline, CDR1 is SGHNT and CDR2 is YENEEA. The length of the CDR3 is 13 residues. CDR3 residues: CTSSTGVSYEQYF. The CDR3 region has the DNA TGTACCAGTAGTACAGGGGTTTCCTACGAGCAGTACTTC.

Details on this clonotype: A read error may produce the germline difference seen at one junction end. The gene calls are TRBV9 and TRBJ1-6; D is uncertain. Looked up from germline, CDR1 is SGDLS and CDR2 is YYNGEE. This CDR3 region has 13 residues. The CDR3 region is CVSSSIDGSPLHF. The DNA for the CDR3 is TGTGTCAGCAGCTCGATCGACGGTTCACCCCTCCACTTT.

This clonotype showed up just once. A much larger clone differs from this one at a single base, so this may be a read error. The V and J genes are TRBV7-8 and TRBJ2-7, with 9 bases aligning to TRBD2. The CDR3 loop spans 16 amino acids. V shed 7 bases and J 3 bases; nucleotides not matched to a gene: 13. Germline CDR1 reads SGHVS; CDR2 reads FQNEAQ. Written as DNA, the CDR3 is TGTGCCAGCAACTTGAATTTAGCGGGGGCCTTCTACGAGCAGTACTTC. As protein: CASNLNLAGAFYEQYF.

This clonotype came up once. The chain recombines TRBV6-2 or TRBV6-3 with TRBJ2-6; D call uncertain. The germline CDR1 and CDR2 sequences are MNHEY and SVGEGT. The CDR3 length is 12 residues. Trimming took 11 bases from V and 4 from J, leaving 9 bases between them. The CDR3 sequence is CACCTGANVLTF. CDR3 bases: TGTGCCTGCTGCACCGGGGCCAACGTCCTGACTTTC.

This clonotype was detected only a few times. One base away lies a much larger clone, so this may be a sequencing read error. This chain joins TRBV28 and TRBJ1-2; the D gene is possibly TRBD1 (6 bases). Germline CDR1 is MDHEN and CDR2 is SYDVKM. This CDR3 has 14 residues. CDR3 residues: CASRRRGFNYGCTF. The CDR3 DNA sequence: TGTGCCAGCAGACGAAGGGGGTTTAACTATGGCTGCACCTTC.

Turning to this clonotype: No conserved phenylalanine or tryptophan ends this CDR3, so it is likely a read error. The chain combines TRBV6-2 or TRBV6-3 with TRBJ1-1, with D perhaps matching TRBD1 (6 bases). Trimming left V 8 bases short and J 8 bases short, with 24 bases between. CDR3 length: 15 residues. Germline-derived CDR1 and CDR2 are MNHEY and SVGEGT. The CDR3 DNA follows: TGTGCCAGCCGACCTTTTCTGGGACAAAGTAGAGAAGCTTTCCTT. Its protein product is CASRPFLGQSREAFL.